Each of the 20 T cell receptor beta chains below was sequenced from the same sample in a study of blood T cells in healthy people across ages. A second about 7 to 11 cycle PCR used barcoded and J-beta primers. TCRdb independently ran MiXCR on the 5' RACE reads; one entry per CDR3 protein. The sample carries 500,000 to 700,000 distinct CDR3 sequences, about 30% recorded once. The sequenced material came from blood. The receptors come from a woman at least 80 years old in good health.

This rearrangement joins TRBV6-6 to TRBJ2-2; maybe TRBD1 (6 bases). Germline CDR1 and CDR2: MNHNY and SVGAGI (reference sequence). V dropped 7 bases and J dropped 2 bases, with 20 bases sitting between them. The CDR3 has 17 residues. The DNA of the CDR3 is TGTGCCAGCACCCCCTTCCAGGGGCCTATCAACACCGGGGAGCTGTTTTTT. It codes for CASTPFQGPINTGELFF.

This clonotype has at least ten counts. This sequence joins TRBV11-2 and TRBJ2-3; TRBD2 matches at 15 bases. V lost 4 bases, J lost 3 bases, and 8 bases stayed unmatched. The CDR3 totals 18 residues. In germline, CDR1 is SGHAT, CDR2 FQNNGV. The CDR3 loop reads CASSSGLAGGAQTDTQYF. CDR3 DNA sequence: TGTGCCAGCAGCTCCGGACTAGCGGGGGGGGCCCAAACAGATACGCAGTATTTT.

Details on this clonotype: A much larger clone is a single base away; this may be a read error. The gene calls are TRBV20-1 and TRBJ2-5; 10 bases map to TRBD2. There are 15 residues in the CDR3. CDR1 DFQATT and CDR2 SNEGSKA come from the germline V gene (reference sequence). J was trimmed by 11 bases and V by 1 base; bases with no gene match: 13. CDR3 nucleotide sequence: TGCAGTGCTAGAGTCCTAGCGGGGGACTACAATGAGCAGTACTTC. Amino acids: CSARVLAGDYNEQYF.

J is TRBJ1-1 and V is TRBV6-4, with a possible D match to TRBD1 (6 bases). With 4 bases removed from V and 4 bases from J, the gap between germline ends came to 10 bases. CDR3 length equals 13 residues. Per germline, CDR1 MRHNA and CDR2 SNTAGT. The DNA for the CDR3 is TGTGCCAGCAGTGCCACAGGGTTCACTGAAGCTTTCTTT. This translates into CASSATGFTEAFF.

The V call is TRBV2, the J call TRBJ1-5; D remains unclear. The CDR3 consists of 15 residues. Germline CDR1 reads SNHLY; CDR2 reads FYNNEI. Trimming took 6 bases from V and 0 from J, leaving 12 bases between them. CDR3 protein: CASRDARSSNQPQHF. The CDR3 DNA is TGTGCCAGCAGAGACGCGCGCAGTAGCAATCAGCCCCAGCATTTT.

This clonotype was observed once. The genes are TRBV29-1 and TRBJ1-3, with 9 nucleotides matching TRBD1. Germline V gene lookup returns CDR1 SQVTM and CDR2 ANQGSEA. The CDR3 runs 15 residues. V was clipped by 6 bases and J by 3 bases; unmatched bases: 9. The CDR3 loop is CSVGEGQGSGNTIYF. The CDR3 DNA reads TGCAGCGTGGGCGAGGGACAGGGAAGTGGAAACACCATATATTTT. The variable domain in full, with the rest retrieved from reference TRBV29-1 and TRBJ1-3, is SAVISQKPSRDICQRGTSLTIQCQVDSQVTMMFWYRQQPGQSLTLIATANQGSEATYESGFVIDKFPISRPNLTFSTLTVSNMSPEDSSIYLCSVGEGQGSGNTIYFGEGSWLTVV.

This clonotype has a count of ten or more. The rearrangement links TRBV20-1 to TRBJ2-1, with 8 bases fitting TRBD2. There are 15 residues in the CDR3. Germline V gene data show CDR1 as DFQATT and CDR2 as SNEGSKA (reference sequence). J was trimmed by 8 bases and V by 6 bases; bases with no gene match: 15. This CDR3 reads CSAGIASGGQDEQFF. In DNA, the CDR3 is TGCAGTGCCGGAATAGCGTCGGGGGGGCAGGATGAGCAGTTCTTC.

This clonotype was counted a few times. This chain connects TRBV29-1 to TRBJ1-1; 9 nucleotides match TRBD1. The CDR3 extends over 12 amino acids. V dropped 7 bases and J dropped 3; count of bases not matched to a gene: 3. The germline V gene encodes CDR1 SQVTM and CDR2 ANQGSEA. The CDR3 sequence is CSGRTGDTEAFF. For the CDR3, the DNA is TGCAGCGGCCGGACAGGGGACACTGAAGCTTTCTTT.

The chain has TRBV3-1 and TRBJ1-1, with 11 bases matching TRBD1. This CDR3 spans 16 amino acids. Losses at the gene ends were 1 base for V and 5 bases for J; bases not matched to a gene: 6. Per germline, CDR1 LGHDT and CDR2 YNNKEL (reference sequence). In nucleotides, the CDR3 is TGTGCCAGCAGCCAAGTACGGGACAGGGGGAGGACTGAAGCTTTCTTT. Protein: CASSQVRDRGRTEAFF.

The V and J genes are TRBV19 and TRBJ1-2; 7 bases agree with TRBD1. Trimming took 9 bases from V and 8 from J; bases not matched to a gene: 9. The CDR3 has 12 amino acids. Germline V gives CDR1 LNHDA, CDR2 SQIVND (reference sequence). The CDR3 region is CASRNKGAGYTF. The CDR3 DNA is TGTGCCAGCAGAAACAAGGGGGCGGGCTACACCTTC. The full variable domain, in which reference TRBV19 and TRBJ1-2 provide the parts outside the CDR3, is DGGITQSPKYLFRKEGQNVTLSCEQNLNHDAMYWYRQDPGQGLRLIYYSQIVNDFQKGDIAEGYSVSREKKESFPLTVTSAQKNPTAFYLCASRNKGAGYTFGSGTRLTVV.

This clonotype showed up just a few times. The rearrangement links TRBV5-1 to TRBJ1-4, with a weak D call TRBD1 (6 bases). Per germline, CDR1 SGHRS and CDR2 YFSETQ. The CDR3 spans 15 residues. V was clipped by 0 bases and J by 6 bases, with 12 bases between them. The CDR3 sequence: CASSLVGGDHEKLFF. CDR3 in DNA: TGCGCCAGCAGCTTGGTGGGGGGCGATCATGAAAAACTGTTTTTT.

This clonotype was observed at least ten times. V and J are TRBV10-3 and TRBJ1-1; TRBD1 matches at 11 bases. This CDR3 spans 14 amino acids. Germline trimming cut 6 bases from V and 8 bases from J; bases unmatched to any gene: 8. The germline gives CDR1 ENHRY, CDR2 SYGVKD. The CDR3 DNA reads TGTGCCATCAGGGGGACAGGGGGGCGGTCCGAAGCTTTCTTT. Its translation is CAIRGTGGRSEAFF.

The V gene is TRBV4-3, the J gene TRBJ1-4; TRBD1 is a possible D gene (6 bases). CDR1 and CDR2 from the germline V gene are LGHNA and YSLEER. The CDR3 is made up of 17 amino acids. Trimming shortened V by 3 bases and J by 8 bases, and 22 bases separated the two germline ends. CDR3 nucleotide sequence: TGCGCCAGCAGCCAGAACTCATACAGGGCTAAGGGCGAAAAACTGTTTTTT. This encodes CASSQNSYRAKGEKLFF.

This clonotype appeared many times. The rearrangement joins TRBV7-9 to TRBJ2-3; 9 nucleotides match TRBD1. V was pared by 1 base and J by 2 bases, with 4 bases of the junction left unmatched. This CDR3 is 16 amino acids long. Germline V gives CDR1 SEHNR, CDR2 FQNEAQ (reference sequence). The CDR3 coding sequence is TGTGCCAGCAGCTTAGAGGGGACAGGGTACACAGATACGCAGTATTTT. Protein: CASSLEGTGYTDTQYF.

This clonotype was detected only a few times. The chain carries TRBV9 and TRBJ1-5; D not resolved. CDR1 is SGDLS and CDR2 is YYNGEE in the germline V gene. CDR3 length: 14 residues. Trimming stripped 3 bases from V and 1 base from J, with 8 bases between. The DNA for the CDR3 is TGTGCCAGCAGCGGCCCCGGGAGCAATCAGCCCCAGCATTTT. Translation gives CASSGPGSNQPQHF.

V and J are TRBV7-8 and TRBJ1-6; a possible D gene is TRBD1 (6 bases). Germline V gene sequence: CDR1 SGHVS, CDR2 FQNEAQ. V was cut by 5 bases and J by 7 bases, with 21 bases left in between. The CDR3 has 17 residues. DNA for the CDR3: TGTGCCAGCAGCCTCGGGAGGGGGAATGGAGACAATTCACCCCTCCACTTT. Protein product: CASSLGRGNGDNSPLHF.

The CDR3 loop reads CAISGGPNTEAFF. DNA for the CDR3: TGTGCCATCAGTGGGGGCCCGAACACTGAAGCTTTCTTT. This rearrangement joins TRBV10-3 to TRBJ1-1, with D possibly TRBD1 on 5 matching bases. Germline V CDR1 and CDR2: ENHRY, SYGVKD. The CDR3 has 13 residues. V was pared by 4 bases and J by 1 base, with 7 bases between.

The genes are TRBV5-1 and TRBJ1-2, with D perhaps matching TRBD1 (5 bases). The V gene lost 4 bases and the J gene lost 10 bases, with 23 bases spanning the gap. This CDR3 is built from 15 residues. The germline gives CDR1 SGHRS, CDR2 YFSETQ. The CDR3 DNA reads TGCGCCAGCAGCCTACTAAGGGGAGGGGCAGCGGACTACACCTTC. It encodes CASSLLRGGAADYTF.

Ten or more counts support this clonotype. V is TRBV20-1 and J is TRBJ2-5; D possibly corresponds to TRBD2 (7 bases). Germline values: CDR1 DFQATT, CDR2 SNEGSKA (reference sequence). The CDR3 length is 14 residues. Trimming shortened V by 0 bases and J by 5 bases, and 13 bases separated the two germline ends. The CDR3 loop reads CSAREGGPMETQYF. CDR3 sequence (DNA): TGCAGTGCTAGAGAGGGGGGGCCGATGGAGACCCAGTACTTC.

The table lists this clonotype with a few counts. The V gene is TRBV27, the J gene TRBJ1-1, with D perhaps matching TRBD1 (6 bases). CDR3 length: 16 residues. Trimming removed 5 bases from V and 4 bases from J, with 20 bases in between. Per germline, CDR1 MNHEY and CDR2 SMNVEV (reference sequence). CDR3 nucleotide sequence: TGTGCCAGCAGTCCCTCCTCCTATAAAGGGGGCACTGAAGCTTTCTTT. This encodes CASSPSSYKGGTEAFF.